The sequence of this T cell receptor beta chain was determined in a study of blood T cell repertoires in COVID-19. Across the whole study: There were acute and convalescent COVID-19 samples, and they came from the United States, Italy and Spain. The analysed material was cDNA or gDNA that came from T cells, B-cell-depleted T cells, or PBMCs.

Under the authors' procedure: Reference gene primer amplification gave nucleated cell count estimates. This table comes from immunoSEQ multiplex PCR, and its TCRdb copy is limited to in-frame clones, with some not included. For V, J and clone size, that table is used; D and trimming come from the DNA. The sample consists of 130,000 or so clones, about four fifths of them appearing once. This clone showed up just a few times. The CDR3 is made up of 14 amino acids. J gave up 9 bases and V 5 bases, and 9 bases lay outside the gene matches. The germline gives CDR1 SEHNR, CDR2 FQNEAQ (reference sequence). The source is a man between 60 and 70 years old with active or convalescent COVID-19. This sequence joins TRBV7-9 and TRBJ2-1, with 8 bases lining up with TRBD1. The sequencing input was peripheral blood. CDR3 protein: CASSPDRGLREQFF. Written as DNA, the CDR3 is TGTGCCAGCAGCCCAGACAGGGGCCTACGTGAGCAGTTCTTC.